The clone carrying this T cell receptor beta chain was seen a handful of times. Its target is unknown. CDR1 SGHRS and CDR2 YFSETQ come from the germline V gene. This CDR3 region has 14 residues. The V and J ends lost 4 bases and 0 bases respectively, with 8 bases between them. Researchers prepared the TCRbeta library using unique molecular identifiers, the study reports. TCRdb called the PCR reads again in MiXCR, with one record for every CDR3 protein. The table records some 300,000 distinct CDR3 sequences, about 7.3% of them present only once. This record comes from a study of T-cell reconstitution after alpha-beta-depleted transplantation in children. Study results and limitations: After one year, T-cell counts and TCRbeta diversity mostly came from new T cells. Expanded clones from the graft, numbering several hundred, reportedly supplied alpha-beta T cells about two months after transplant.

The chain has TRBV5-1 and TRBJ1-3; D perhaps matches TRBD1 (5 bases). This material consisted of peripheral blood, taken 360 days after TCRalphabeta/CD19-depleted stem cell transplant. This sequence was found in a female patient aged 2 to 10 who had a stem cell transplant for Fanconi anemia, so the T cells may come from the graft donor. The CDR3 here is CASSADSSGNTIYF. CDR3 DNA: TGCGCCAGCAGCGCCGACAGCTCTGGAAACACCATATATTTT.